These 14 T cell receptor beta chains originate from one sample sequenced in a study of vaccination and CD4 T cells after COVID-19. The Oncomine TCR Beta short-read assay sequenced DNA from cultured CD4+ T cells. TCRdb used MiXCR to reprocess the PCR reads, holding one entry per CDR3 protein. Among about 7,000 distinct CDR3 sequences listed, about 51% were seen once. Treatment indicated: roughly 11-day PBMC culture with coronavirus spike peptide pools or control peptides (ViraFEST assay). Which antigens these TCRs recognize remains unknown. The sequencing input was CD4+ T cells from blood, cultured in vitro. The receptors stem from a human donor who had recovered from COVID-19.

This sequence joins TRBV27 and TRBJ1-4, with TRBD1 matching 10 bases. This CDR3 comprises 15 residues. Germline trimming cut 10 bases from V and 8 bases from J; bases unmatched to any gene: 13. Germline V CDR1 and CDR2: MNHEY, SMNVEV (reference sequence). The CDR3 sequence: CATKSYGTGDEKLFF. DNA of the CDR3: TGTGCCACCAAATCATACGGGACAGGGGACGAAAAACTGTTTTTT.

This chain joins TRBV28 and TRBJ2-7; TRBD1 matches at 7 bases. V trimming: 7 bases; J trimming: 4 bases; junction bases outside the gene matches: 10. The CDR3 contains 14 residues. The germline V gene has CDR1 MDHEN and CDR2 SYDVKM. This chain's CDR3 is CASITGTDPYEQYF. The CDR3, as DNA: TGTGCCAGCATCACCGGGACAGATCCTTACGAGCAGTACTTC. The entire variable domain, with the rest obtained from reference TRBV28 and TRBJ2-7, is as follows: DVKVTQSSRYLVKRTGEKVFLECVQDMDHENMFWYRQDPGLGLRLIYFSYDVKMKEKGDIPEGYSVSREKKERFSLILESASTNQTSMYLCASITGTDPYEQYFGPGTRLTVT.

This clonotype occurred a few times. The chain recombines TRBV15 with TRBJ1-3; D remains unclear. V lost 0 bases and J lost 4, with 10 bases in between. The CDR3 has 15 residues. Germline lookup yields CDR1 LNHNV and CDR2 YYDKDF (reference sequence). CDR3 loop: CATSREGTQGNTIYF. The CDR3 nucleotides are TGTGCCACCAGCAGAGAGGGCACTCAAGGAAACACCATATATTTT.

The genes are TRBV24-1 and TRBJ2-7; tentatively, D is TRBD1 (6 bases). This CDR3 has 15 amino acids. Deletions cut 3 bases from V and 5 bases from J, with 16 bases between. Looked up from germline, CDR1 is KGHDR and CDR2 is SFDVKD. This CDR3 is CATSDAREGVDEQYF. In DNA form, the CDR3 reads TGTGCCACCAGTGATGCGAGAGAGGGGGTCGACGAGCAGTACTTC.

The chain carries TRBV7-9 and TRBJ2-3, with TRBD2 matching over 8 bases. The CDR3 is 15 amino acids. The V and J ends lost 4 bases and 0 bases, in that order; junction bases with no gene match: 3. The V gene's germline CDR1 is SEHNR and CDR2 FQNEAQ (reference sequence). The CDR3 nucleotides are TGTGCCAGCAGCTACACTAGCGGAAGCACAGATACGCAGTATTTT. Amino acid sequence: CASSYTSGSTDTQYF.

This clonotype is large. V and J are TRBV19 and TRBJ2-3; 8 nucleotides agree with TRBD2. This CDR3 is built from 15 residues. With 10 bases clipped from V and 1 base from J, the junction kept 10 bases outside the gene matches. The germline gives CDR1 LNHDA, CDR2 SQIVND (reference sequence). CDR3 region: CATSVSGAGTDTQYF. For the CDR3, the DNA is TGTGCCACTTCCGTTAGCGGGGCAGGCACAGATACGCAGTATTTT.

This chain connects TRBV15 to TRBJ2-1; 9 nucleotides align to TRBD1. V was pared by 2 bases and J by 0 bases, with 11 bases of the junction left unmatched. The CDR3 is 19 residues long. The germline V gene encodes CDR1 LNHNV and CDR2 YYDKDF (reference sequence). The CDR3 here is CATSRPGQGDGSSYNEQFF. The CDR3 DNA is TGTGCCACCAGCAGACCGGGACAGGGTGATGGGAGCTCCTACAATGAGCAGTTCTTC.

This clonotype has only a few counts. V is TRBV7-9 and J is TRBJ1-2, with D tentatively TRBD1 (5 bases). Germline V lookup: CDR1 SEHNR, CDR2 FQNEAQ (reference sequence). The length of the CDR3 is 18 residues. The V and J ends lost 5 bases and 3 bases respectively, with 25 bases between them. The CDR3 coding sequence is TGTGCCAGCAGCCAGGTGCCCAGGATAGCAGGGTACGACTATGGCTACACCTTC. Protein: CASSQVPRIAGYDYGYTF.

This clonotype has only a few counts. This chain joins TRBV7-3 and TRBJ2-1; maybe TRBD1 (7 bases). Germline V lookup: CDR1 SGHTA, CDR2 FQGTGA. The CDR3 is 16 amino acids. The V gene lost 5 bases and the J gene lost 10 bases, with 24 bases spanning the gap. The CDR3 region is CASSPNVGGLGGEQFF. As DNA, the CDR3 is TGTGCCAGCAGCCCAAACGTGGGAGGATTAGGGGGCGAGCAGTTCTTC.

The table lists this clonotype with a few counts. V and J are TRBV30 and TRBJ2-2, with D hard to call. CDR3 size: 13 residues. V lost 0 bases and J lost 12, with 14 bases in between. Germline assignment: CDR1 GTSNPN and CDR2 SVGIG (reference sequence). CDR3 protein: CAWSVFGRPKLFF. CDR3 DNA: TGTGCCTGGAGTGTATTTGGGCGGCCGAAGCTGTTTTTT.

The chain recombines TRBV23-1 with TRBJ2-5; D is unclear. TRBV23-1 is designated an ORF whose function remains uncertain. This CDR3 is 14 amino acids long. V was pared by 4 bases and J by 7 bases, with 16 bases between. For the CDR3, the DNA is TGCGCCAGCAGTCGTCGGCCGGACCCAGGGACCCAGTACTTC. Its protein product is CASSRRPDPGTQYF.

V gene TRBV25-1 combines with J gene TRBJ2-3; D uncertain. The CDR3 has 16 residues. Germline assignment: CDR1 MGHDK and CDR2 SYGVNS. Trimming shortened V by 0 bases and J by 2 bases, and 12 bases separated the two germline ends. CDR3 in amino acids: CASSEYKGGITDTQYF. The CDR3 region has the DNA TGTGCCAGCAGTGAATATAAGGGTGGGATCACAGATACGCAGTATTTT.

The chain links TRBV20-1 to TRBJ1-1; the D is unclear. Germline loops: CDR1 DFQATT, CDR2 SNEGSKA (reference sequence). Between the trimmed V and J ends, which lost 6 bases and 2 bases, there was a span of 10 bases. The CDR3 spans 12 residues. For the CDR3, the DNA is TGCAGTGCAAGGGCCTTAAACACTGAAGCTTTCTTT. This translates into CSARALNTEAFF.

This clonotype was observed a few times. The chain recombines TRBV20-1 with TRBJ2-3; 8 positions match TRBD2. V shed 6 bases, J shed 9 bases, and the junction held 8 bases outside the gene matches. Germline-derived CDR1 and CDR2 are DFQATT and SNEGSKA (reference sequence). The CDR3 sequence is 12 residues long. Written as DNA, the CDR3 is TGCAGTGCCCGGGCGGGAGGCAACACGCAGTATTTT. Its protein product is CSARAGGNTQYF.